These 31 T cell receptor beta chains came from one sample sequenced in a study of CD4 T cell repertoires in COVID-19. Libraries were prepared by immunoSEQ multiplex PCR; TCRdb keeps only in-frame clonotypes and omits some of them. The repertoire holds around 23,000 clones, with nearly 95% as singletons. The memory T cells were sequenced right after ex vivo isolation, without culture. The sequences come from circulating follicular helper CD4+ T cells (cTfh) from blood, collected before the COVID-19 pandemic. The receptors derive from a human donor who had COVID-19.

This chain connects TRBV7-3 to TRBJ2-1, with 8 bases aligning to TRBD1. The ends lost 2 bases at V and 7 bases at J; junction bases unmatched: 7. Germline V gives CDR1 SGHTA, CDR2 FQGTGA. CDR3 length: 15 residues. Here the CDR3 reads CASSLEAGGRNEQFF. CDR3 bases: TGTGCCAGCAGCTTAGAGGCAGGGGGCAGGAATGAGCAGTTCTTC.

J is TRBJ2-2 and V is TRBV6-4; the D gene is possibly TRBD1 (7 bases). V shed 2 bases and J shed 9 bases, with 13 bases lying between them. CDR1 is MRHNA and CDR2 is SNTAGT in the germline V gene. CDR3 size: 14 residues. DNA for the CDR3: TGTGCCAGCAGTGACACCAGGGGGGTACGGGAGCTGTTTTTT. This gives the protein CASSDTRGVRELFF.

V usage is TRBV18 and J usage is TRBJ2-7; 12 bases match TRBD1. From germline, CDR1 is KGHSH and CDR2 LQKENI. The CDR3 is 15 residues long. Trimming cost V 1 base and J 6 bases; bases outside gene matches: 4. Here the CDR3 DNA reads TGTGCCAGCTCACCACAAGGGACAGGGGGCGCCGAGCAGTACTTC. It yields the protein CASSPQGTGGAEQYF. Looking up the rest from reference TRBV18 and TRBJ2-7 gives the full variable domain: NAGVMQNPRHLVRRRGQEARLRCSPMKGHSHVYWYRQLPEEGLKFMVYLQKENIIDESGMPKERFSAEFPKEGPSILRIQQVVRGDSAAYFCASSPQGTGGAEQYFGPGTRLTVT.

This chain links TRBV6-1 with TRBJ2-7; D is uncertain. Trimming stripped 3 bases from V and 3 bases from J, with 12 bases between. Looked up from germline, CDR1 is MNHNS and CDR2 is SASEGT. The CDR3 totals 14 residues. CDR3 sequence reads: CASSDRPGFYEQYF. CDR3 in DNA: TGTGCCAGCAGTGATCGGCCGGGTTTCTACGAGCAGTACTTC.

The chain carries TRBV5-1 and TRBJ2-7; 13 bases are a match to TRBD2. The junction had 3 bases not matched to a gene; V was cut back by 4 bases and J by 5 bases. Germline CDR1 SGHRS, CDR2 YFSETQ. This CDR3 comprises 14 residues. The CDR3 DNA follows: TGCGCCAGCAGCCCGGGGACTAGCGGGAACGAGCAGTACTTC. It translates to CASSPGTSGNEQYF.

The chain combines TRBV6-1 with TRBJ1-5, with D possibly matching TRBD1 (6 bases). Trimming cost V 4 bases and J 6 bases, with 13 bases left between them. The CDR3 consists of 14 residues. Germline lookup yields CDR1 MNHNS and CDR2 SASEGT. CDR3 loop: CASSAGVQGQPQHF. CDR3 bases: TGTGCCAGCAGTGCAGGGGTCCAGGGTCAGCCCCAGCATTTT.

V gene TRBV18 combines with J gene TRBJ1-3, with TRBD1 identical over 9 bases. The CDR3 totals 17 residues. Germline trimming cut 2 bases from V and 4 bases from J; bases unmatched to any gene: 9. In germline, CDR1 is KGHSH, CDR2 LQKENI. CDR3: CASSPAFTGGTGNTIYF. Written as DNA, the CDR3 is TGTGCCAGCTCACCAGCCTTCACAGGGGGCACAGGAAACACCATATATTTT.

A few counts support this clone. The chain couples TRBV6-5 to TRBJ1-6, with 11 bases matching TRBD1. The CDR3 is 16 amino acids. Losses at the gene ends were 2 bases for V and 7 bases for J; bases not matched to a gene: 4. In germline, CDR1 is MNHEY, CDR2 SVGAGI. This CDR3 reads CASSYGQGAQNSPLHF. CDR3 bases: TGTGCCAGCAGTTACGGACAGGGGGCGCAGAATTCACCCCTCCACTTT.

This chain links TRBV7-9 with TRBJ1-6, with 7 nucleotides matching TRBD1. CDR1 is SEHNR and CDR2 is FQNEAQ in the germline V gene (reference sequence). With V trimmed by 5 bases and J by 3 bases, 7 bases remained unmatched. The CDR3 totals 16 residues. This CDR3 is CASSTSGTDYNSPLHF. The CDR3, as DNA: TGTGCCAGCAGCACTTCCGGGACAGACTATAATTCACCCCTCCACTTT.

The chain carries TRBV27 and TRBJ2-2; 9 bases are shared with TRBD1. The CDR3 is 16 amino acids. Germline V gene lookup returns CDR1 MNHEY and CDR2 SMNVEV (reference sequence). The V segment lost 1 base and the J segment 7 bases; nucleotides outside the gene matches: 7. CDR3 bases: TGTGCCAGCAGTTTATATCCGGGACAGGGTGGCGGGGAGCTGTTTTTT. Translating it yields CASSLYPGQGGGELFF.

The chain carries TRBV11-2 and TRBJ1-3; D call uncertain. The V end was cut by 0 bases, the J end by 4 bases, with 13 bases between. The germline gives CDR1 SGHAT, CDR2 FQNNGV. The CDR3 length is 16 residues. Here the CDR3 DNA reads TGTGCCAGCAGCTTAGAACTGACAAATACAGGAAACACCATATATTTT. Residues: CASSLELTNTGNTIYF.

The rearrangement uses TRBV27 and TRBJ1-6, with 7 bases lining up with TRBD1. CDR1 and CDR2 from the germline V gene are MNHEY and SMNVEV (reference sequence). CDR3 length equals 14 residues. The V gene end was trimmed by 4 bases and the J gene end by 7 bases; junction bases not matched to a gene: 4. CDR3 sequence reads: CASSSDRVNSPLHF. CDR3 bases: TGTGCCAGCAGTTCCGACAGGGTGAATTCACCCCTCCACTTT.

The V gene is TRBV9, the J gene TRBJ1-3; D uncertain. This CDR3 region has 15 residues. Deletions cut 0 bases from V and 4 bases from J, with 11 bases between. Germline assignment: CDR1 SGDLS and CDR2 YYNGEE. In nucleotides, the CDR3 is TGTGCCAGCAGCGTAGGGCCGGGGATCGGAAACACCATATATTTT. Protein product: CASSVGPGIGNTIYF. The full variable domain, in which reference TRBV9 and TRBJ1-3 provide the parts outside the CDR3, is DSGVTQTPKHLITATGQRVTLRCSPRSGDLSVYWYQQSLDQGLQFLIQYYNGEERAKGNILERFSAQQFPDLHSELNLSSLELGDSALYFCASSVGPGIGNTIYFGEGSWLTVV.

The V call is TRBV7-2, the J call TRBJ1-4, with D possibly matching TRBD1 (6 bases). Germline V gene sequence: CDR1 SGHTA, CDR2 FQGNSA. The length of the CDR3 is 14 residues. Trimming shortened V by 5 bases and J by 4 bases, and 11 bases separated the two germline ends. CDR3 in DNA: TGTGCCAGCAGCCCAGGGGTGGGTAATGAAAAACTGTTTTTT. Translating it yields CASSPGVGNEKLFF. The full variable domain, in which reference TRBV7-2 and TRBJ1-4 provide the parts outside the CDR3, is GAGVSQSPSNKVTEKGKDVELRCDPISGHTALYWYRQSLGQGLEFLIYFQGNSAPDKSGLPSDRFSAERTGGSVSTLTIQRTQQEDSAVYLCASSPGVGNEKLFFGSGTQLSVL.

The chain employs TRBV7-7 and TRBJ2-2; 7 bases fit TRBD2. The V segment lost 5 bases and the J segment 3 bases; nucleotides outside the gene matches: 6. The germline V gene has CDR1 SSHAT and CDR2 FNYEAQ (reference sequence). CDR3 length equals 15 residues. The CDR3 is CASSPTSSHTGELFF. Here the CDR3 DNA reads TGTGCCAGCAGCCCGACTAGCAGCCACACCGGGGAGCTGTTTTTT.

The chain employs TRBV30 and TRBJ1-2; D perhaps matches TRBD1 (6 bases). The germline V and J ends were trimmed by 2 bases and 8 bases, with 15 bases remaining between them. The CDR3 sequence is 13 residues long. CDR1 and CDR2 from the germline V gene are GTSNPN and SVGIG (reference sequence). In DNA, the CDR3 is TGTGCCTGGAGTCAGAACAGGGAGGGCGGCTACACCTTC. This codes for CAWSQNREGGYTF.

The CDR3 loop is CASSNRGAGTEAFF. For the CDR3, the DNA is TGTGCCAGCAGCAACAGGGGTGCGGGCACTGAAGCTTTCTTT. The chain is built from TRBV7-2 and TRBJ1-1, with 7 bases fitting TRBD1. With 5 bases clipped from V and 4 bases from J, the junction kept 7 bases outside the gene matches. The length of the CDR3 is 14 residues. Germline CDR1 SGHTA, CDR2 FQGNSA.

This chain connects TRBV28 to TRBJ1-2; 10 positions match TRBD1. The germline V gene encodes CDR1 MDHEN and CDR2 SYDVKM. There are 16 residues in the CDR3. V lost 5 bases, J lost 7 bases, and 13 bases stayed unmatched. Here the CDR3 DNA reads TGTGCCAGCAGTGGAGGGACAGGGGCCTATCGAGGTGGCTACACCTTC. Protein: CASSGGTGAYRGGYTF.

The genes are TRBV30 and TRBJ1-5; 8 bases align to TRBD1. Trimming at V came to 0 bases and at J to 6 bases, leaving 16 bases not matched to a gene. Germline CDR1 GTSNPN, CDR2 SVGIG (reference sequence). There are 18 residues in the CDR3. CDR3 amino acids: CAWSVEDRANLTGQPQHF. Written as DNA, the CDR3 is TGTGCCTGGAGTGTCGAGGACAGGGCGAATCTGACGGGTCAGCCCCAGCATTTT.

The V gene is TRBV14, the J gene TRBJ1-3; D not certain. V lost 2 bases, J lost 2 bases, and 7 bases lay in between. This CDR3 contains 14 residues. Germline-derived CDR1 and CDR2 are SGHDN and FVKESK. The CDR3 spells CASSQWRTGNTIYF. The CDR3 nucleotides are TGTGCCAGCAGCCAATGGCGGACTGGAAACACCATATATTTT.

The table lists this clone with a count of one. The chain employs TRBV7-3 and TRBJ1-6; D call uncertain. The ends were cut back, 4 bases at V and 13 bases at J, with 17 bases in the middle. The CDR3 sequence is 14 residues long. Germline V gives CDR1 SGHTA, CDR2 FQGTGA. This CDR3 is CASSSVGPASPLHF. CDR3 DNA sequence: TGTGCCAGCAGCTCAGTGGGCCCGGCTTCGCCCCTCCACTTT. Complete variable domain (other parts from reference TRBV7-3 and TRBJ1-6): GAGVSQTPSNKVTEKGKYVELRCDPISGHTALYWYRQSLGQGPEFLIYFQGTGAADDSGLPNDRFFAVRPEGSVSTLKIQRTERGDSAVYLCASSSVGPASPLHFGNGTRLTVT.

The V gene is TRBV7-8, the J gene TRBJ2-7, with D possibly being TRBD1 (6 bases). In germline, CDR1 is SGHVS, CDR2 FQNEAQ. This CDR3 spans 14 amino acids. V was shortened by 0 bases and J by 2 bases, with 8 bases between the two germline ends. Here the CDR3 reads CASSLAGGPYEQYF. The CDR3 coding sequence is TGTGCCAGCAGCTTAGCTGGGGGCCCCTACGAGCAGTACTTC.

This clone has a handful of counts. For the CDR3, the DNA is TGTGCCAGCAGCATCCGCCAGGGGGGCGAGCAGTACTTC. Translating gives CASSIRQGGEQYF. This chain uses TRBV7-3 with TRBJ2-7; possible D gene TRBD1, 7 bases. CDR1 SGHTA and CDR2 FQGTGA come from the germline V gene. The CDR3 is 13 amino acids. The V and J ends lost 5 bases and 6 bases respectively, with 14 bases between them.

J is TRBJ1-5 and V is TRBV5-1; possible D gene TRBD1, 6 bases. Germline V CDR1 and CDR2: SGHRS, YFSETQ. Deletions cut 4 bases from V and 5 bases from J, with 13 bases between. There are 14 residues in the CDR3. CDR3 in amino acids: CASSPQGGDQPQHF. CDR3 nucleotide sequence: TGCGCCAGCAGCCCACAGGGAGGGGATCAGCCCCAGCATTTT.

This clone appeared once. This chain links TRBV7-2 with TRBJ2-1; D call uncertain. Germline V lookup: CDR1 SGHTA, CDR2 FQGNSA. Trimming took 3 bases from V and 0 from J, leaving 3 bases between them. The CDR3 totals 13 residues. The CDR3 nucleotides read TGTGCCAGCAGCTTGAGCTCCTACAATGAGCAGTTCTTC. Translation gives CASSLSSYNEQFF.

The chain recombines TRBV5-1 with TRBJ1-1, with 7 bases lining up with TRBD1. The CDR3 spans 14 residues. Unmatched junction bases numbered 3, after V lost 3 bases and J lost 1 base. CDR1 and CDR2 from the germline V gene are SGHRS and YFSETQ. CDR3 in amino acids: CASSSTGTNTEAFF. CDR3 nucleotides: TGCGCCAGCAGCTCGACAGGGACGAACACTGAAGCTTTCTTT.

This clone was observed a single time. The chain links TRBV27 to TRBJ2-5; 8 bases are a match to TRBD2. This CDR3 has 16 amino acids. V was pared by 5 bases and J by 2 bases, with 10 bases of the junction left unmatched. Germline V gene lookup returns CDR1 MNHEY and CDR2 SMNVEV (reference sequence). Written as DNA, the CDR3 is TGTGCCAGCAGTCCGAGACTAGCGAGAACACAAGAGACCCAGTACTTC. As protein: CASSPRLARTQETQYF.

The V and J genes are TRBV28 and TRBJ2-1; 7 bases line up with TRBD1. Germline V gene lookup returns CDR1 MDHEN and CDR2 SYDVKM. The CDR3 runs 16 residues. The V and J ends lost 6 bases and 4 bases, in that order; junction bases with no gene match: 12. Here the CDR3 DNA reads TGTGCCAGCAGCCCATCGGGACAGAGATTATACAATGAGCAGTTCTTC. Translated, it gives CASSPSGQRLYNEQFF.

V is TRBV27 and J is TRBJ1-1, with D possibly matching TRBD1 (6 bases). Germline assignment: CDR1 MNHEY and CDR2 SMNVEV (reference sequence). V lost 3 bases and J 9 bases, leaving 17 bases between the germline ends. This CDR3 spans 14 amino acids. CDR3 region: CASSFRQESSQAFF. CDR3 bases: TGTGCCAGCAGTTTCCGACAGGAGTCTTCCCAAGCTTTCTTT.

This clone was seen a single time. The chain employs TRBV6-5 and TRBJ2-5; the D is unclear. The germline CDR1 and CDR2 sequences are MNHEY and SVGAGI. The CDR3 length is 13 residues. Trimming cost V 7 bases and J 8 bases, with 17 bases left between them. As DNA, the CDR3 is TGTGCCAGCAAATTATCGGCCGGCGGAACCCAGTACTTC. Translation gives CASKLSAGGTQYF.

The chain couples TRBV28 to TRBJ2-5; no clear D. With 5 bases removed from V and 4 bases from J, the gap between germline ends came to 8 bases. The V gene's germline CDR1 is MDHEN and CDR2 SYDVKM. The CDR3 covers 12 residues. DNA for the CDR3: TGTGCCAGCAGTGCGGTAGGAGAGACCCAGTACTTC. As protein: CASSAVGETQYF.